This TCR beta chain stems from a study of cytomegalovirus exposure and HLA in healthy donors (TCRdb year 2017). General notes on the study: According to an earlier analysis of 587 of the donors, 150 million to 200 million T cells yielded 117 million unique TCR beta sequences and roughly 280 Gb of sequence data. The study was designed to test whether signatures of past pathogen exposure could be identified by cataloging public T cell receptors. In a later genetic analysis, genome-wide SNP genotypes for about 55% of the roughly 700 donors were used, and that subset was treated as a discovery cohort. On average, around 240,000 unique TCR beta nucleotide sequences were sequenced per donor among 398 genotyped donors of the cohort, with 15% to 20% of those sequences being non-productive. A later analysis re-analyzed previously published TCR beta repertoires from roughly 690 donors and added high-resolution HLA genotyping to study TCR occurrence patterns. In addition to the first cohort of about 650 subjects, a separate validation cohort of approximately 130 different subjects was used. Donor age, sex, ethnicity and CMV serostatus were compiled together with the repertoire data. The genetic ancestry cluster associated with self-reported Caucasian donors included around 76% of the roughly 360 genotyped donors. Every repertoire in the discovery cohort had been generated on one and the same sequencing platform. The study profiled the T cell repertoires of under 850 subjects by immunosequencing and related them to cytomegalovirus serostatus. The later analysis used no new phenotypic data to find candidate immune exposures, relying instead on TCR beta sequences and their occurrence across donors. To predict cytomegalovirus infection status, the study combined high-throughput TCR immunosequencing, statistical association of individual TCRs with disease status, and machine learning. Because of strong linkage in the cohort, four or five DR-DQ haplotypes were treated as single units for association and clustering. Class I and class II HLA loci were covered by the typing at four-digit resolution. An early release covering roughly 580 HLA-typed donors comprised about 320 gigabases of sequencing data and 85 million to 100 million unique TCR sequences. The number of typed donors differed by locus: 629-630 for A, B, C, DRB1 and DQB1; 522 for DQA1; some 590 for DPA1; and 450 to 480 for DPB1. In an earlier analysis of roughly 600 of the donors, high-throughput TCR beta sequencing was used to judge whether each TCR beta V gene segment behaved as functional or pseudogenic. Broader findings and caveats from the paper: Because HLA typing was unavailable for some donors at each locus, only the typed subset was used in association tests. While some public TCRs were present in many individuals, most TCR sequences turned up only very rarely across donors. Immune exposure information for the cohort was limited to CMV serostatus. The cohort was sequenced for TCR beta chains only, and without alpha or paired-chain data the features that could be detected were limited. Specific HLA alleles were associated with more than 15,000 TCR beta sequences at a false discovery rate of 0.05 in a later analysis. Some IMGT-functional V segments, including TRBV6-2 and TRBV6-3, could not be told apart with the 87-base-pair reads, so those segments were excluded. Cytomegalovirus status was reported to be diagnosed by the classifier with high specificity and sensitivity in both the original and validation cohorts. In a later analysis, HLA-associated TCR beta chains showed more clonal expansion and lower generation probabilities than non-associated chains that were equally common. In an earlier analysis of about 600 of the donors, most TCR beta V segments appeared in productive rearrangements about 87% or about 30% of the time, broadly matching IMGT annotations. The presence/absence analyses assumed that sequencing depth was roughly uniform across donors, and that assumption may not be true. A further reported finding was that TCR beta sequences accurately predicted the HLA-A and HLA-B alleles for most subjects in the first cohort. Because counts were too low, approximately 15 rarely observed V segments, including chromosome 9 orphons, were excluded from the earlier analysis of a few hundred of the donors. In a later analysis, most CMV-associated TCR beta chains were found to appear HLA-restricted, with HLA associations seemingly driven largely by CMV exposure. A later analysis reported that several top co-occurrence clusters appeared linked to parvovirus B19, influenza, CMV and Epstein-Barr virus. The study listed 150 to 200 TCR beta chains as associated with cytomegalovirus. According to the authors, the approach could potentially be generalized to other disease states and immunological phenotypes. An association between a missense DCLRE1C variant and V-gene and J-gene trimming of TCR beta chains was found in a later genetic analysis and replicated in an independent cohort. Correlated functional status among segregating V segments might reflect linkage disequilibrium, but an unknown experimental factor could not be ruled out. According to a later analysis, TCR association rates differed among HLA loci, with DRB1 alleles showing the most associated TCRs and HLA-C alleles showing the fewest. In a later genetic analysis, fewer N-insertions in productive TCRs were reported among donors in an Asian-associated ancestry cluster than the 666-donor mean. A few of the identified cytomegalovirus-associated TCR beta chains were confirmed in vitro to be specific for cytomegalovirus antigens. Assigning TCR associations to individual alleles was difficult when HLA alleles, especially DR and DQ, strongly co-occurred. A cluster of highly shared sequence variants was judged likely to be a technical artifact of the sequencing pipeline.

Receptor libraries were prepared by the immunoSEQ multiplex PCR assay. A mixture of 60 forward primers for TCR Vbeta segments and 13 reverse primers for TCR Jbeta segments was used in the multiplex PCR. The CDR3 region of rearranged TCR beta genes was amplified from genomic DNA with a multiplex PCR assay. Amplified TCR beta libraries were sequenced as 87-base-pair reads on the Illumina HiSeq System. Per the authors' processing: Across the 600 to 700 repertoires, a later analysis counted 60 million to 90 million unique TCR beta chains, some 11 million of which were shared by at least two donors. To remove PCR and sequencing errors, raw reads were error-corrected and collapsed into unique sequences using a nearest-neighbor algorithm that merged closely related sequences. Alignment of CDR3 sequences to IMGT reference sequences was used to assign V, D and J gene segments. For a sequence to be retained, a match of at least six nucleotides to both a V gene segment and a J gene segment was required. Rearrangements were classified as productive when the CDR3 lacked stop codons and remained in frame with V and J, and all other rearrangements were classified as non-productive. Following IMGT convention, CDR3 was defined as the stretch from the second conserved V-encoded cysteine up to the conserved J-encoded phenylalanine. The earlier analysis of roughly 590 of the donors excluded sequences that lacked an unambiguous match to a single V gene segment. In an earlier analysis of 450 to 750 of the donors, a V segment was called functional when productive rearrangements were above 56.7%, and segregating when the standard deviation between donors exceeded 5%. A statistical classification framework was built for diagnosing cytomegalovirus status from the catalog of TCR beta chain sequences. In a later analysis, V and J genes were assigned by comparing TCR nucleotide sequences against IMGT/GENE-DB human TR gene sequences. A later analysis assigned CDR3 sequences and most-parsimonious VDJ recombination scenarios with the TCRdist pipeline. In a later analysis, each TCR beta chain was defined by its CDR3 amino acid sequence together with its V-gene family, and reads lacking a unique V-gene family were excluded. In a later analysis, 450 to 600 highly shared, low-generation-probability nucleotide sequences were removed to address suspected cross-contamination and a sequencing artifact. For each public chain, a later analysis derived a clonal expansion index from normalized ranks of inferred template counts within each repertoire. Generation probabilities in a later analysis came from a VDJ recombination model fitted to out-of-frame rearrangements, and those results were checked against IGoR. In a later analysis, hypergeometric tests were used to score TCR-TCR, TCR-HLA and TCR-CMV co-occurrence, with a repertoire-size bias correction applied to TCR pairs. False discovery rates were estimated in a later analysis by permuting HLA or CMV assignments 20 times. In a later analysis, co-occurring TCRs were grouped using DBSCAN, and TCRdist sequence similarity was added for clustering within HLA-allele-positive subsets. Repertoires with fewer than 30,000 or more than 120,000 public chains were left out of co-occurrence clustering, as were four to six repertoires with anomalous nucleotide sharing. TCRdb re-hosts the immuneACCESS table, in-frame sequences only. Its copies lack some clones; in the studies checked, an unresolved V gene accounts for under half of them, and the cause for the rest is not known. D and trimming come from the DNA, and the V and J calls and clone size come from that table. This sample has about 160,000 clones in its table, and over 65% of those were observed once. Approximately 3.1% of the sample is in the top ten clones.

As to this clone: Its target antigen remains unknown. No clone much larger than this one lies a single base away; base qualities are absent.

The cohort was made up of approximately 670 healthy bone marrow donors. At the time of sampling, all cohort members were nominally healthy, though unrecorded immune exposures were likely present. The donor was CMV seronegative and belonged to the group of 350 to 400 seronegative cohort members. Every donor gave a peripheral blood sample, and the peripheral blood mononuclear cells from that sample were used for TCR beta sequencing. The Qiagen DNeasy Blood Extraction Kit was used to extract genomic DNA from the blood cell samples. V sheds 0 bases and J sheds 1 base, leaving 8 bases between their ends. Inclusive of the bounding cysteine and phenylalanine, the CDR3 is 16 residues long. The sequence is cut down to CDR3 DNA, 48 bases in frame from base 1. The CDR1 and CDR2 encoded by the germline V gene are SGHRS and YFSETQ.

This chain is built from TRBV5-1 and TRBJ2-6, with TRBD1 tentatively as D gene (6 bases match). Source material: PBMCs. The TCR originated in a woman aged 40 to 50 in good health and CMV-seronegative. The DNA sequence reads TGCGCCAGCAGCTTGGGAGGGGGATCTGGGGCCAACGTCCTGACTTTC. Its translation is CASSLGGGSGANVLTF.